This T cell receptor (beta chain) was retrieved from a study of T cell responses to AZD1222 COVID-19 vaccine. Study-wide results and caveats: Vaccine-associated CD4 TCRs spanned spike, dominant at 160-218 and 743-854.

Trimming removed 0 bases from V and 8 bases from J; junction bases left unmatched: 6. Germline assignment: CDR1 MNHEY and CDR2 SVGAGI. The CDR3 is 15 amino acids. Details on this clone: The antigen remains undetermined.

Using immunoSEQ multiplex PCR, the repertoire was profiled, and TCRdb retains in-frame clones only, with some absent. The sample has 95,000 to 150,000 clones, around 86% seen once. V gene TRBV6-5 combines with J gene TRBJ1-4, with TRBD1 matching over 7 bases. The material was peripheral blood, obtained on day 0 of AZD1222 vaccination. The sequence was obtained from an adult in good health. The DNA for the CDR3 is TGTGCCAGCAGTTACTCGCTCACAGGGGACGAAAAACTGTTTTTT. Translated, it gives CASSYSLTGDEKLFF.